These 9 T cell receptor beta chains originate from one sample sequenced in a study of CD8+CD57+ T cells in acquired aplastic anemia. Profiling of TCR beta VDJ combinations and CDR3 sequences used genomic DNA as template. TCRdb re-derived calls from the reads in MiXCR, one entry per CDR3 protein. The data hold roughly 180,000 distinct CDR3 sequences, with 55% to 70% observed a single time. Source material: sorted CD4+, CD8+, or CD8+CD57+ T cells (not recorded which) from PBMCs. These receptors were obtained from a human donor with severe aplastic anemia or a healthy control (not recorded which).

V usage is TRBV7-9 and J usage is TRBJ2-1, with 8 nucleotides matching TRBD2. CDR3 length equals 14 residues. V shed 5 bases, J shed 7 bases, and the junction held 7 bases outside the gene matches. Germline CDR1 is SEHNR and CDR2 is FQNEAQ (reference sequence). The CDR3 region has the DNA TGTGCCAGCAGCAAGGGACTAGAGTTGAATGAGCAGTTCTTC. Amino acid sequence: CASSKGLELNEQFF.

The table lists this clonotype with many counts. The chain employs TRBV7-6 and TRBJ1-4; D might be TRBD1 (5 bases). V lost 1 base to trimming and J lost 5 bases, with 20 bases between them. The CDR3 extends over 18 amino acids. The germline gives CDR1 SGHVS, CDR2 FNYEAQ. CDR3 sequence (DNA): TGTGCCAGCAGCTTAGGGCCCTCTTGGGACTCCTCAAATGAAAAACTGTTTTTT. Encoded protein: CASSLGPSWDSSNEKLFF.

The chain recombines TRBV10-3 with TRBJ1-4; the D gene is possibly TRBD1 (6 bases). The CDR3 extends over 16 amino acids. The ends were cut back, 2 bases at V and 7 bases at J, with 17 bases in the middle. Germline V gene lookup returns CDR1 ENHRY and CDR2 SYGVKD. CDR3 sequence reads: CAISEAVGGGREKLFF. The CDR3 DNA follows: TGTGCCATCAGTGAGGCCGTGGGGGGGGGGCGTGAAAAACTGTTTTTT.

In DNA, the CDR3 is TGTGCCAGCAGCGTAGGGGAACAGGCCACCTACGAGCAGTACTTC. Translated, it gives CASSVGEQATYEQYF. The chain is built from TRBV9 and TRBJ2-7, with a weak D call TRBD1 (5 bases). From germline, CDR1 is SGDLS and CDR2 YYNGEE. V shed 0 bases and J shed 2 bases, with 12 bases lying between them. The CDR3 runs to 15 residues.

DNA of the CDR3: TGTGCCAGCAGTCGGGACACTGATAATTCACCCCTCCACTTT. Its translation: CASSRDTDNSPLHF. V gene TRBV7-9 combines with J gene TRBJ1-6; tentatively, D is TRBD1 (6 bases). This CDR3 region has 14 residues. V lost 6 bases and J lost 5, with 11 bases in between. CDR1 and CDR2 from the germline V gene are SEHNR and FQNEAQ (reference sequence). Filled out from reference TRBV7-9 and TRBJ1-6, the complete variable domain reads DTGVSQNPRHKITKRGQNVTFRCDPISEHNRLYWYRQTLGQGPEFLTYFQNEAQLEKSRLLSDRFSAERPKGSFSTLEIQRTEQGDSAMYLCASSRDTDNSPLHFGNGTRLTVT.

This chain links TRBV24-1 with TRBJ1-2; no definite D call. V was pared by 3 bases and J by 0 bases, with 10 bases between. This CDR3 is built from 15 residues. The germline V gene has CDR1 KGHDR and CDR2 SFDVKD. CDR3 amino acids: CATSDGPSTNYGYTF. CDR3 DNA: TGTGCCACCAGTGATGGTCCCAGTACTAACTATGGCTACACCTTC.

The table lists this clonotype with a few counts. The chain links TRBV20-1 to TRBJ2-1; TRBD2 matches at 11 bases. V shed 7 bases, J shed 5 bases, and the junction held 13 bases outside the gene matches. The CDR3 contains 16 residues. The germline V gene has CDR1 DFQATT and CDR2 SNEGSKA (reference sequence). The CDR3 DNA follows: TGCAGTGGAGGGGATTTAGCGGGGGGGCTCAACAATGAGCAGTTCTTC. Residues: CSGGDLAGGLNNEQFF.

This clonotype was counted ten times or more. The DNA of the CDR3 is TGTGCCAGCAGCGTCGGATTCAACTCCTACAATGAGCAGTTCTTC. Protein: CASSVGFNSYNEQFF. The chain combines TRBV9 with TRBJ2-1; D gene unclear. CDR3 length equals 15 residues. Germline V CDR1 and CDR2: SGDLS, YYNGEE. V gave up 2 bases and J gave up 0 bases, with 9 bases separating them.

The V call is TRBV29-1, the J call TRBJ1-1, with D unclear. The V end lost 4 bases, the J end lost 2 bases, and 11 bases lay between the germline ends. This CDR3 has 13 amino acids. Germline CDR1 and CDR2: SQVTM and ANQGSEA. CDR3 residues: CSVVRQHNTEAFF. CDR3 DNA sequence: TGCAGCGTTGTAAGGCAGCATAACACTGAAGCTTTCTTT.